The 27 T cell receptor beta chains in this list originate from one sample, sequenced in a study of blood T cell repertoires in COVID-19. Clones were sequenced by immunoSEQ multiplex PCR, and TCRdb holds only the in-frame ones, with some missing. The repertoire has about 410,000 clones, 75% to 90% of them found once; the top ten carry about 1.4%. The sample taken for sequencing was peripheral blood. Receptors originate from a woman in her thirties or forties with COVID-19, enrolled during active disease.

This chain joins TRBV7-9 and TRBJ2-3, with D perhaps TRBD2 (6 bases). Trimming cost V 1 base and J 3 bases, with 14 bases left between them. The CDR3 contains 16 residues. Germline assignment: CDR1 SEHNR and CDR2 FQNEAQ (reference sequence). CDR3 DNA sequence: TGTGCCAGCAGCTTAGAGGGCGGGAAGGGTACAGATACGCAGTATTTT. This codes for CASSLEGGKGTDTQYF.

The chain has TRBV4-3 and TRBJ2-7; TRBD1 agrees at 8 bases. This CDR3 comprises 14 residues. After removal of 0 bases from V and 5 bases from J, the junction contained 3 bases not matched to a gene. Germline loops: CDR1 LGHNA, CDR2 YSLEER. The CDR3 spells CASSQDRTGNEQYF. The CDR3 DNA sequence: TGCGCCAGCAGCCAAGACAGGACAGGGAACGAGCAGTACTTC.

This rearrangement joins TRBV5-6 to TRBJ1-2, with no clear D. This CDR3 contains 13 residues. V was shortened by 2 bases and J by 6 bases, with 11 bases between the two germline ends. Germline values: CDR1 SGHDT, CDR2 YYEEEE. CDR3 amino acids: CASSFWAGDGYTF. The CDR3 coding sequence is TGTGCCAGCAGCTTTTGGGCTGGCGATGGCTACACCTTC.

This clone appeared a few times. The V call is TRBV30, the J call TRBJ1-2; 8 positions agree with TRBD1. This CDR3 contains 15 residues. CDR1 GTSNPN and CDR2 SVGIG come from the germline V gene (reference sequence). J lost 5 bases, V lost 3 bases, and 11 bases had no gene match. The CDR3 loop is CAWRHRGSLPYGYTF. The CDR3 DNA sequence: TGTGCCTGGAGACACAGGGGGTCCCTCCCGTATGGCTACACCTTC.

The chain uses TRBV19 and TRBJ1-5; D is undetermined. Germline values: CDR1 LNHDA, CDR2 SQIVND (reference sequence). Trimming took off 11 bases at V and 6 bases at J, with 11 bases between the two ends. CDR3 size: 11 residues. CDR3 sequence (DNA): TGTGCCGGCGGGAACGTTCAGCCCCAGCATTTT. It encodes CAGGNVQPQHF.

The V and J genes are TRBV27 and TRBJ2-3, with D maybe TRBD1 (6 bases). CDR1 and CDR2 (germline): MNHEY, SMNVEV (reference sequence). Between the trimmed V and J ends, which lost 6 bases and 4 bases, there was a span of 23 bases. The CDR3 length is 17 residues. Written as DNA, the CDR3 is TGTGCCAGCAGCTCGAACCCCTACAGGGCCCCCGCAGATACGCAGTATTTT. Translated: CASSSNPYRAPADTQYF.

The chain employs TRBV7-2 and TRBJ2-7, with TRBD2 identical over 14 bases. Per germline, CDR1 SGHTA and CDR2 FQGNSA. The ends lost 5 bases at V and 5 bases at J; junction bases unmatched: 8. CDR3 length: 16 amino acids. CDR3 DNA: TGTGCCAGCAGCCCCCCCGGACTAGCGGGAGGAGACGAGCAGTACTTC. Protein: CASSPPGLAGGDEQYF.

V is TRBV24-1 and J is TRBJ2-2, with TRBD2 as a possible D gene (5 bases). Germline loops: CDR1 KGHDR, CDR2 SFDVKD. V was cut by 7 bases and J by 8 bases, with 19 bases left in between. The CDR3 is 15 residues long. The CDR3 here is CATSGSWGARGELFF. The CDR3 DNA is TGTGCCACCAGCGGCTCTTGGGGAGCTCGGGGGGAGCTGTTTTTT.

The rearrangement links TRBV19 to TRBJ2-2, with D hard to call. Germline values: CDR1 LNHDA, CDR2 SQIVND (reference sequence). Trimming left V 7 bases short and J 3 bases short, with 18 bases between. There are 16 residues in the CDR3. This CDR3 reads CASNSRGGSHTGELFF. CDR3 bases: TGTGCCAGTAACTCCCGAGGCGGCTCCCACACCGGGGAGCTGTTTTTT.

The chain combines TRBV7-9 with TRBJ2-1, with D maybe TRBD2 (6 bases). V lost 5 bases and J lost 4, with 15 bases in between. The CDR3 loop spans 15 amino acids. The germline gives CDR1 SEHNR, CDR2 FQNEAQ (reference sequence). The CDR3 nucleotides are TGTGCCAGCAGCCCGGTAGCGGATACTTACAATGAGCAGTTCTTC. Translating it yields CASSPVADTYNEQFF.

This chain links TRBV3-1 (or the pseudogene TRBV3-2) with TRBJ2-7; 10 bases are shared with TRBD2. Germline V gives CDR1 LGHDT, CDR2 YNNKEL (reference sequence). V lost 4 bases, J lost 4 bases, and 10 bases stayed unmatched. The CDR3 length is 16 residues. The CDR3 spells CASSRYPGTSVYEQYF. In DNA, the CDR3 is TGTGCCAGCAGCCGATACCCCGGGACTAGCGTTTACGAGCAGTACTTC.

The chain joins TRBV12-5 to TRBJ1-1, with D perhaps TRBD1 (6 bases). The V end was cut by 4 bases, the J end by 1 base, with 10 bases between. Germline values: CDR1 LGHNT, CDR2 FRNRAP. CDR3 length equals 14 residues. This chain's CDR3 is CASGYGTQNTEAFF. For the CDR3, the DNA is TGTGCTAGTGGTTACGGGACACAGAACACTGAAGCTTTCTTT. Full variable domain (missing parts from reference TRBV12-5 and TRBJ1-1): DARVTQTPRHKVTEMGQEVTMRCQPILGHNTVFWYRQTMMQGLELLAYFRNRAPLDDSGMPKDRFSAEMPDATLATLKIQPSEPRDSAVYFCASGYGTQNTEAFFGQGTRLTVV.

The chain couples TRBV19 to TRBJ1-5; TRBD1 might be the D (5 bases). From germline, CDR1 is LNHDA and CDR2 SQIVND (reference sequence). Trimming pared 3 bases from V and 2 bases from J, leaving 20 bases between. This CDR3 has 18 amino acids. The CDR3 sequence is CASSIHRSGGAGNQPQHF. The CDR3 nucleotides read TGTGCCAGTAGTATCCACCGGTCCGGTGGGGCAGGCAATCAGCCCCAGCATTTT. Filled out from reference TRBV19 and TRBJ1-5, the complete variable domain reads DGGITQSPKYLFRKEGQNVTLSCEQNLNHDAMYWYRQDPGQGLRLIYYSQIVNDFQKGDIAEGYSVSREKKESFPLTVTSAQKNPTAFYLCASSIHRSGGAGNQPQHFGDGTRLSIL.

The J gene is TRBJ1-2, the V gene TRBV4-3; D call uncertain. Germline loops: CDR1 LGHNA, CDR2 YSLEER. CDR3 size: 12 residues. V was cut by 0 bases and J by 7 bases, with 6 bases left in between. CDR3 protein: CASSQDLSGYTF. As DNA, the CDR3 is TGCGCCAGCAGCCAAGATCTCTCTGGCTACACCTTC.

CDR3 protein: CASSLIRSSGSGNTIYF. The DNA for the CDR3 is TGTGCCAGCAGCTTAATTCGGTCGAGTGGCTCTGGAAACACCATATATTTT. The chain carries TRBV7-8 and TRBJ1-3; D not resolved. The CDR3 consists of 17 residues. V lost 2 bases, J lost 0 bases, and 14 bases lay in between. Germline V lookup: CDR1 SGHVS, CDR2 FQNEAQ.

This chain joins TRBV6-5 and TRBJ1-3, with D uncertain. From germline, CDR1 is MNHEY and CDR2 SVGAGI. This CDR3 contains 13 residues. CDR3 loop: CSSVPGPGNTIYF. CDR3 coding DNA: TGTTCCTCCGTTCCCGGTCCCGGAAACACCATATATTTT.

This sequence joins TRBV6-5 and TRBJ1-1, with 8 bases lining up with TRBD1. After removal of 2 bases from V and 6 bases from J, the junction contained 5 bases not matched to a gene. The germline gives CDR1 MNHEY, CDR2 SVGAGI. CDR3 length equals 14 residues. CDR3 sequence reads: CASSYKAGGSEAFF. In nucleotides, the CDR3 is TGTGCCAGCAGTTACAAAGCAGGGGGCTCTGAAGCTTTCTTT.

A single count supports this clone. The chain employs TRBV30 and TRBJ1-2; tentatively, D is TRBD1 (6 bases). V lost 2 bases and J 10 bases, leaving 17 bases between the germline ends. Germline lookup yields CDR1 GTSNPN and CDR2 SVGIG (reference sequence). The CDR3 extends over 13 amino acids. The CDR3 DNA is TGTGCCTGGAGTTACCGGGACACTGTATACTACACCTTC. It encodes CAWSYRDTVYYTF.

This sequence joins TRBV19 and TRBJ2-5; D gene unclear. The length of the CDR3 is 13 residues. V was pared by 3 bases and J by 1 base, with 6 bases between. Germline V gene sequence: CDR1 LNHDA, CDR2 SQIVND (reference sequence). CDR3 region: CASSMTLQETQYF. DNA for the CDR3: TGTGCCAGTAGTATGACTCTCCAAGAGACCCAGTACTTC. The full variable domain, in which reference TRBV19 and TRBJ2-5 provide the parts outside the CDR3, is DGGITQSPKYLFRKEGQNVTLSCEQNLNHDAMYWYRQDPGQGLRLIYYSQIVNDFQKGDIAEGYSVSREKKESFPLTVTSAQKNPTAFYLCASSMTLQETQYFGPGTRLLVL.

The CDR3 DNA reads as TGTGCCAGCAGTAGGAGGGTTCCAGGAGCGGATACTAAAGAGACCCAGTACTTC. This translates into CASSRRVPGADTKETQYF. This chain connects TRBV6-2 or TRBV6-3 to TRBJ2-5; D is possibly TRBD2 (6 bases). Germline V gene sequence: CDR1 MNHEY, CDR2 SVGEGT. CDR3 length: 18 residues. Between the trimmed V and J ends, which lost 5 bases and 3 bases, there was a span of 25 bases.

The V and J genes are TRBV29-1 and TRBJ2-1; D is unclear. Germline V CDR1 and CDR2: SQVTM, ANQGSEA. The CDR3 loop spans 10 amino acids. V was pared by 2 bases and J by 7 bases, with 3 bases between. CDR3 sequence reads: CSVERNEQFF. DNA for the CDR3: TGCAGCGTTGAACGGAATGAGCAGTTCTTC.

The J gene is TRBJ2-7, the V gene TRBV29-1; D not resolved. The germline gives CDR1 SQVTM, CDR2 ANQGSEA. The V end lost 4 bases, the J end lost 7 bases, and 20 bases lay between the germline ends. The CDR3 spans 14 residues. CDR3 sequence: CSVVTGSVSREQYF. The CDR3 nucleotides read TGCAGCGTTGTCACCGGGTCAGTCTCGCGGGAGCAGTACTTC.

The V call is TRBV25-1, the J call TRBJ2-7; 7 bases line up with TRBD2. V was pared by 9 bases and J by 2 bases, with 4 bases of the junction left unmatched. The CDR3 sequence is 12 residues long. Germline-derived CDR1 and CDR2 are MGHDK and SYGVNS. CDR3 amino acids: CARMGGAYEQYF. DNA of the CDR3: TGTGCCAGAATGGGGGGGGCCTACGAGCAGTACTTC.

The rearrangement uses TRBV19 and TRBJ2-1, with 12 bases identical to TRBD2. The trim removed 6 bases at V and 7 bases at J, leaving 13 bases unmatched. Germline loops: CDR1 LNHDA, CDR2 SQIVND (reference sequence). CDR3 length equals 17 residues. DNA for the CDR3: TGTGCCAGTAGGGTAACCTGGACTAGCGGGGAGGGTAATGAGCAGTTCTTC. It yields the protein CASRVTWTSGEGNEQFF.

The genes are TRBV19 and TRBJ1-1; D perhaps matches TRBD1 (5 bases). Germline-derived CDR1 and CDR2 are LNHDA and SQIVND (reference sequence). V was pared by 9 bases and J by 2 bases, with 22 bases between. CDR3 size: 16 residues. This CDR3 is CASVRGREGKNTEAFF. DNA for the CDR3: TGTGCCAGCGTCCGGGGCCGGGAGGGGAAAAACACTGAAGCTTTCTTT.

The chain couples TRBV30 to TRBJ1-1; D perhaps matches TRBD1 (5 bases). Trimming cost V 3 bases and J 7 bases, with 18 bases left between them. Per germline, CDR1 GTSNPN and CDR2 SVGIG (reference sequence). The CDR3 runs to 14 residues. For the CDR3, the DNA is TGTGCCTGGAGGCCAAAGGCGGGGCAGGGTGAAGCTTTCTTT. It is translated as CAWRPKAGQGEAFF.

This clone was counted a single time. The rearrangement links TRBV20-1 to TRBJ1-3; D ambiguous. The CDR3 extends over 11 amino acids. Germline CDR1 and CDR2: DFQATT and SNEGSKA (reference sequence). With 8 bases removed from V and 2 bases from J, the gap between germline ends came to 7 bases. The CDR3 DNA reads TGCAGTTCCAAAACTGGAAACACCATATATTTT. Residues: CSSKTGNTIYF.